The 6 T cell receptor beta chains given below trace back to one sample, sequenced in a study of blood T cell repertoires in COVID-19 (dated by TCRdb to the early 2020s). Library construction relied on the immunoSEQ multiplex PCR assay. TCRdb's version of the immuneACCESS table is confined to in-frame rearrangements and falls short of the full clone set. An unresolved V gene accounts for under half of the shortfall where checked; the remainder is of unknown origin. This sample lists some 190,000 clones; over 75% were detected once. Together, the top ten hold 15% to 20% of the sample. The sample taken for sequencing was peripheral blood. These receptors all stem from a person between 65 and 80 years old with COVID-19, enrolled during active disease.

The chain joins TRBV12-3 or TRBV12-4 to TRBJ1-5; unclear D gene. The CDR3 runs 12 residues. V lost 2 bases and J 6 bases, leaving 5 bases between the germline ends. The CDR3 here is CASSLHFQPQHF. The CDR3 nucleotides are TGTGCCAGCAGTTTACACTTTCAGCCCCAGCATTTT.

This chain joins TRBV19 and TRBJ1-5; no clear D. This CDR3 spans 16 amino acids. Germline V CDR1 and CDR2: LNHDA, SQIVND (reference sequence). The V end lost 3 bases, the J end lost 1 base, and 13 bases lay between the germline ends. The CDR3: CASSIPDDGSNQPQHF. The CDR3 DNA reads as TGTGCCAGTAGTATCCCCGATGACGGGAGCAATCAGCCCCAGCATTTT.

The rearrangement links TRBV5-1 to TRBJ2-1; D may be TRBD2 (5 bases). Trimming took off 4 bases at V and 9 bases at J, with 17 bases between the two ends. From germline, CDR1 is SGHRS and CDR2 YFSETQ. This CDR3 has 14 residues. The CDR3 protein is CASSDTQGLSEQFF. The CDR3 nucleotides are TGCGCCAGCAGCGATACACAAGGACTTAGTGAGCAGTTCTTC.

The chain links TRBV5-5 to TRBJ1-1; D call uncertain. The V and J ends lost 1 base and 11 bases respectively, with 15 bases between them. Germline loops: CDR1 SGHKS, CDR2 YYEKEE (reference sequence). The CDR3 contains 13 residues. CDR3 bases: TGTGCCAGCAGCTTGTCAGGTCCAGGTGAGGCTTTCTTT. Translation: CASSLSGPGEAFF.

The chain carries TRBV19 and TRBJ2-1; 11 positions match TRBD2. Germline lookup yields CDR1 LNHDA and CDR2 SQIVND (reference sequence). This CDR3 region has 16 residues. The ends lost 1 base at V and 9 bases at J; junction bases unmatched: 8. The CDR3 DNA sequence: TGTGCCAGTAGTATAGTCCAGGGACTAGCGGTCATTGAGCAGTTCTTC. Translating it yields CASSIVQGLAVIEQFF.

V gene TRBV27 combines with J gene TRBJ1-1, with 8 nucleotides matching TRBD1. With V trimmed by 6 bases and J by 1 base, 4 bases remained unmatched. The CDR3 runs 14 residues. The germline V gene has CDR1 MNHEY and CDR2 SMNVEV (reference sequence). CDR3 nucleotides: TGTGCCAGCAGGGGACAGGCCCAGAACACTGAAGCTTTCTTT. Its translation: CASRGQAQNTEAFF.